This T cell receptor delta chain stems from a study of Vδ1+ human thymocytes. This clone came up a few times. What it binds is not known. The template was reverse-transcribed extracted RNA. Multiplex PCR used pooled V-gene forward primers and a constant-region reverse primer to amplify CDR3s. TCRdb re-called clones from the multiplex PCR reads via CATT. This table holds around 56,000 delta-chain clones, approximately 15% found once. V was pared by 4 bases and J by 0 bases, with 18 bases between. Per germline, CDR1 TSWWSYY and CDR2 QGS. The CDR3 has 17 residues. Study results and limitations: Many TRG clonotypes were shared between donors; TRD repertoires were essentially private. Despite high sort purity, 20% to 25% of thymic T cell receptor delta sequences were Vdelta2. Thymic TRG and TRD repertoires appeared highly polyclonal.

Between roughly 98% and 99.6% of sorted thymocytes were Vdelta1+. Source material: Vdelta1+ gamma-delta thymocytes from the thymus. The sample's subset: FACS-sorted CD3+ TCRalphabeta- TCRVdelta1+ TCRVdelta2- thymocytes. The chain joins TRDV1 to TRDJ1; D is possibly TRDD2 (5 bases). This receptor was obtained from a girl less than two years old who had congenital heart surgery. CDR3 in amino acids: CALGVPTVTRYTDKLIF. In DNA form, the CDR3 reads TGTGCTCTTGGGGTCCCTACTGTGACTCGATACACCGATAAACTCATCTTT.